This TCR beta chain originates from a study of somatic mutations in cytotoxic T cells in rheumatoid arthritis. V was cut by 4 bases and J by 9 bases, with 14 bases left in between. CDR1 is SGHRS, CDR2 YFSETQ, per germline. The CDR3 spans 13 residues. Study-level findings and limits: Healthy controls did not share the age-linked increase in CD8+ clonality seen in rheumatoid arthritis patients. CD8+ T cells showed clonality that did not differ significantly between patients with rheumatoid arthritis and age-matched healthy controls.

A word on this clone: The antigen is undetermined.

Produced via immunoSEQ multiplex PCR; TCRdb's table is partial and in-frame only. In the table there are under 25,000 clones, 85% of which are singletons. The TCR originated in a woman between 40 and 55 years old with rheumatoid arthritis. The rearrangement uses TRBV5-1 and TRBJ2-1; possibly TRBD1 for D (8 bases). The source material was CD8+ T cells sorted from blood. The CDR3 nucleotides are TGCGCCAGCAGCCCGGACAGGGAGGGTGAGCAGTTCTTC. Translating gives CASSPDREGEQFF.